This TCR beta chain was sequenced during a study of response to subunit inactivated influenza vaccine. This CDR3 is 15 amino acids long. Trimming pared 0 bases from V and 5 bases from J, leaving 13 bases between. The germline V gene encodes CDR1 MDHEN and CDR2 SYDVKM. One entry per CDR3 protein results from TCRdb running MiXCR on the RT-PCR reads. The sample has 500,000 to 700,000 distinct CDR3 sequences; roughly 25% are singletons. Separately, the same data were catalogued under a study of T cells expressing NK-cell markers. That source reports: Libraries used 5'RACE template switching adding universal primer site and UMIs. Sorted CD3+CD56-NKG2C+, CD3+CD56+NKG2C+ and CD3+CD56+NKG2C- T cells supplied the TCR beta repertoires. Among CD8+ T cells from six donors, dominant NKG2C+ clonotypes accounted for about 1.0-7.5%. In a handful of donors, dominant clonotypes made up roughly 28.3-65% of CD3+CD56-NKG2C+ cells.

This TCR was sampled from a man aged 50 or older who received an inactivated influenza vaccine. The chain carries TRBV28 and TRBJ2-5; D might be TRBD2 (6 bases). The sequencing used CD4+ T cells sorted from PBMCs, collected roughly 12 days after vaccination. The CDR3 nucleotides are TGTGCCAGCAGTTTATGGGAGGGGCTGTTGGAGACCCAGTACTTC. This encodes CASSLWEGLLETQYF.